This passage covers 24 T cell receptor beta chains from one sample sequenced in a study of CD8 T cells in Susac syndrome. RNA amounts of 0.5 to 1 ug underwent reverse transcription with random hexamers. TCRdb reprocessed the immunoSEQ multiplex PCR reads with MiXCR, giving one entry per CDR3 protein. This table holds approximately 210,000 distinct CDR3 sequences, 94% found once. Sequenced material: CD4+ T cells from PBMCs. Receptor source: a human donor with Susac syndrome.

In this sample, this clonotype turned up once. The rearrangement uses TRBV5-1 and TRBJ1-2; D is possibly TRBD1 (5 bases). V was clipped by 0 bases and J by 8 bases, with 11 bases between them. Germline CDR1 reads SGHRS; CDR2 reads YFSETQ. The length of the CDR3 is 13 residues. For the CDR3, the DNA is TGCGCCAGCAGCTTGGAAGGGGAGATGGGCTACACCTTC. Its protein product is CASSLEGEMGYTF.

V usage is TRBV7-2 and J usage is TRBJ1-1, with D possibly TRBD1 on 6 matching bases. The CDR3 loop spans 19 amino acids. Trimming removed 7 bases at V and 4 bases at J, with 31 bases between. Looked up from germline, CDR1 is SGHTA and CDR2 is FQGNSA. CDR3 sequence (DNA): TGTGCCAGCATCAGAAAGTCGGGGGGCTATGGAACCCCGCGCACTGAAGCTTTCTTT. Translation: CASIRKSGGYGTPRTEAFF.

V is TRBV6-1 and J is TRBJ1-1, with D perhaps matching TRBD1 (5 bases). V lost 8 bases, J lost 0 bases, and 19 bases lay in between. This CDR3 is 16 amino acids long. CDR1 is MNHNS, CDR2 SASEGT, per germline. The CDR3 here is CASLQATGTLNTEAFF. The CDR3 coding sequence is TGTGCCAGCCTACAAGCCACCGGGACCTTGAACACTGAAGCTTTCTTT.

CDR3 sequence reads: CASSPLSLSYEQYF. CDR3 bases: TGTGCCAGCAGCCCCTTGAGTCTTTCCTACGAGCAGTACTTC. The chain uses TRBV28 and TRBJ2-7; D ambiguous. V was clipped by 6 bases and J by 1 base, with 13 bases between them. CDR1 is MDHEN, CDR2 SYDVKM, per germline. This CDR3 comprises 14 residues.

CDR3 sequence (DNA): TGTGCCAGCAGTCAGAATACAGGGGCCGGCCGGTGGACGCAGTATTTT. Residues: CASSQNTGAGRWTQYF. The V gene is TRBV6-1, the J gene TRBJ2-3; TRBD1 agrees at 7 bases. The germline CDR1 and CDR2 sequences are MNHNS and SASEGT. The CDR3 totals 16 residues. V was pared by 5 bases and J by 9 bases, with 17 bases of the junction left unmatched.

The V gene is TRBV18, the J gene TRBJ1-1, with 7 bases fitting TRBD1. The CDR3 has 16 residues. The V gene end was trimmed by 8 bases and the J gene end by 2 bases; junction bases not matched to a gene: 14. Germline V CDR1 and CDR2: KGHSH, LQKENI. The DNA for the CDR3 is TGTGCCAGCGCCTATGGGAGTACAGGGGCCAACACTGAAGCTTTCTTT. This encodes CASAYGSTGANTEAFF.

This chain connects TRBV20-1 to TRBJ1-2; 10 positions match TRBD1. The CDR3 extends over 16 amino acids. V shed 2 bases and J 0 bases; nucleotides not matched to a gene: 6. Germline V lookup: CDR1 DFQATT, CDR2 SNEGSKA (reference sequence). CDR3 loop: CSARPDRGQANYGYTF. The CDR3 nucleotides read TGCAGTGCTAGACCCGACAGGGGGCAAGCTAACTATGGCTACACCTTC.

V is TRBV30 and J is TRBJ1-5, with D unresolved. The CDR3 is made up of 15 amino acids. Between the trimmed V and J ends, which lost 3 bases and 2 bases, there was a span of 14 bases. CDR1 and CDR2 from the germline V gene are GTSNPN and SVGIG (reference sequence). CDR3 DNA: TGTGCCTGGAGAGGCACGCCGGGTCGCAATCAGCCCCAGCATTTT. Translated: CAWRGTPGRNQPQHF.

The rearrangement joins TRBV5-4 to TRBJ1-6, with 7 positions matching TRBD1. Germline assignment: CDR1 SGHNT and CDR2 YYREEE (reference sequence). CDR3 length equals 16 residues. After removal of 5 bases from V and 8 bases from J, the junction contained 13 bases not matched to a gene. The CDR3 spells CASSFETGRGDSPLHF. CDR3 coding DNA: TGTGCCAGCAGTTTCGAGACAGGGCGTGGAGATTCACCCCTCCACTTT.

The rearrangement links TRBV4-3 to TRBJ2-7; D call uncertain. Germline CDR1 and CDR2: LGHNA and YSLEER. Trimming took off 4 bases at V and 2 bases at J, with 15 bases between the two ends. The CDR3 runs 15 residues. The CDR3 nucleotides read TGCGCCAGCAGCCTCGGGTCCGCGGCTCCCTACGAGCAGTACTTC. The encoded protein is CASSLGSAAPYEQYF.

The chain has TRBV6-6 and TRBJ1-2; 7 nucleotides align to TRBD1. Trimming at V came to 7 bases and at J to 0 bases, leaving 8 bases not matched to a gene. The V gene's germline CDR1 is MNHNY and CDR2 SVGAGI (reference sequence). The CDR3 loop spans 15 amino acids. The CDR3 loop reads CASTPLDRANYGYTF. The CDR3 DNA reads TGTGCCAGCACCCCCCTTGACAGGGCTAACTATGGCTACACCTTC.

The chain joins TRBV3-1 to TRBJ1-6; D gene ambiguous. Germline-derived CDR1 and CDR2 are LGHDT and YNNKEL (reference sequence). The germline V and J ends were trimmed by 1 base and 7 bases, with 2 bases remaining between them. This CDR3 contains 12 residues. In DNA form, the CDR3 reads TGTGCCAGCAGCCAAGTAAATTCACCCCTCCACTTT. Translation: CASSQVNSPLHF.

CDR3 DNA: TGTGCCAGCAGCCGCCCCGGACCGAGAGGGGATACGCAGTATTTT. This codes for CASSRPGPRGDTQYF. This rearrangement joins TRBV7-9 to TRBJ2-3, with a possible D match to TRBD2 (5 bases). The germline gives CDR1 SEHNR, CDR2 FQNEAQ (reference sequence). The CDR3 runs to 15 residues. Trimming left V 5 bases short and J 6 bases short, with 18 bases between.

The chain employs TRBV6-4 and TRBJ1-2, with a possible D match to TRBD1 (6 bases). Germline lookup yields CDR1 MRHNA and CDR2 SNTAGT. Between the trimmed V and J ends, which lost 3 bases and 7 bases, there was a span of 12 bases. The CDR3 totals 13 residues. The CDR3 loop reads CASSERRGGGYTF. DNA of the CDR3: TGTGCCAGCAGTGAACGGAGGGGGGGTGGCTACACCTTC.

This chain links TRBV2 with TRBJ1-1; D not certain. V lost 5 bases to trimming and J lost 2 bases, with 9 bases between them. This CDR3 is 13 amino acids long. Germline V gene data show CDR1 as SNHLY and CDR2 as FYNNEI. The DNA for the CDR3 is TGTGCCAGCAGTTTGTACAGCAACACTGAAGCTTTCTTT. Amino acids: CASSLYSNTEAFF.

This chain connects TRBV6-5 to TRBJ2-1, with 8 bases identical to TRBD2. V was clipped by 5 bases and J by 7 bases; unmatched bases: 13. The CDR3 totals 16 residues. CDR1 is MNHEY, CDR2 SVGAGI, per germline. The CDR3 DNA reads TGTGCCAGCAGTCTACGGGGGGGGGAGCTGGGGAATGAGCAGTTCTTC. Translating gives CASSLRGGELGNEQFF.

The chain links TRBV20-1 to TRBJ1-6, with D possibly matching TRBD1 (5 bases). The germline V gene has CDR1 DFQATT and CDR2 SNEGSKA (reference sequence). The V gene lost 3 bases and the J gene lost 8 bases, with 14 bases spanning the gap. The CDR3 extends over 14 amino acids. This CDR3 reads CSASAFGGDSPLHF. The CDR3 region has the DNA TGCAGTGCTAGTGCCTTCGGGGGGGATTCACCCCTCCACTTT.

The chain links TRBV7-2 to TRBJ2-3; perhaps D is TRBD1 or TRBD2 (5 bases each). V gave up 6 bases and J gave up 1 base, with 11 bases separating them. Germline V gene sequence: CDR1 SGHTA, CDR2 FQGNSA. The CDR3 covers 14 residues. CDR3 nucleotides: TGTGCCAGCAGGCTGGGGGAGCGCACAGATACGCAGTATTTT. This sequence encodes CASRLGERTDTQYF.

The sample holds one count of this clonotype. The chain combines TRBV29-1 with TRBJ2-1, with no clear D. The CDR3 extends over 13 amino acids. Trimming pared 7 bases from V and 4 bases from J, leaving 14 bases between. Germline CDR1 is SQVTM and CDR2 is ANQGSEA. The CDR3 spells CSGGRKLYNEQFF. The CDR3 bases are TGCAGCGGAGGACGGAAGCTTTACAATGAGCAGTTCTTC.

This clonotype came up a few times. CDR3 DNA sequence: TGTGCCAGCAGTTCCGGACAGGGAGTACAAGAGACCCAGTACTTC. Translation gives CASSSGQGVQETQYF. This chain connects TRBV28 to TRBJ2-5; 8 bases are shared with TRBD1. The CDR3 spans 15 residues. The germline V gene encodes CDR1 MDHEN and CDR2 SYDVKM. The V segment lost 4 bases and the J segment 2 bases; nucleotides outside the gene matches: 6. Variable domain in full (rest from reference TRBV28 and TRBJ2-5): DVKVTQSSRYLVKRTGEKVFLECVQDMDHENMFWYRQDPGLGLRLIYFSYDVKMKEKGDIPEGYSVSREKKERFSLILESASTNQTSMYLCASSSGQGVQETQYFGPGTRLLVL.

The V call is TRBV2, the J call TRBJ1-2; 8 nucleotides align to TRBD1. The CDR3 length is 14 residues. Germline loops: CDR1 SNHLY, CDR2 FYNNEI. The V segment lost 7 bases and the J segment 3 bases; nucleotides outside the gene matches: 7. The chain's CDR3 is CASKKDRADYGYTF. Here the CDR3 DNA reads TGTGCCAGCAAGAAGGACAGGGCAGACTATGGCTACACCTTC.

The chain uses TRBV28 and TRBJ1-3; the D is unclear. CDR3 length: 13 residues. Trimming left V 3 bases short and J 8 bases short, with 11 bases between. Germline assignment: CDR1 MDHEN and CDR2 SYDVKM. In DNA form, the CDR3 reads TGTGCCAGCAGTTTGGTAGGGTGGGACACCATATATTTT. Translated, it gives CASSLVGWDTIYF.

The CDR3 here is CASRQDYNSPLHF. In nucleotides, the CDR3 is TGTGCCAGCAGACAGGACTATAATTCACCCCTCCACTTT. The gene calls are TRBV6-5 and TRBJ1-6, with D possibly TRBD1 on 5 matching bases. V lost 6 bases and J 3 bases, leaving 6 bases between the germline ends. This CDR3 is 13 amino acids long. The germline V gene encodes CDR1 MNHEY and CDR2 SVGAGI.

This clonotype appeared a few times. The chain couples TRBV2 to TRBJ2-7; the match to TRBD2 covers 7 bases. The V gene's germline CDR1 is SNHLY and CDR2 FYNNEI. This CDR3 comprises 14 residues. The junction had 6 bases not matched to a gene; V was cut back by 7 bases and J by 0 bases. CDR3 amino acids: CASKRGRSSYEQYF. The CDR3 DNA reads as TGTGCCAGCAAGCGGGGACGCAGCTCCTACGAGCAGTACTTC.